A selection of T cell receptor beta chains follows, all from one sample in a study of cytomegalovirus exposure and HLA in healthy donors. Data came from immunoSEQ multiplex PCR; TCRdb stores just in-frame clones and leaves some out. The sample records a few hundred thousand clones, 70% to 85% being singletons. The sample comprised PBMCs. These receptors all stem from a woman aged 40 to 55 in good health and CMV-seronegative. Each CDR3 is given with its conserved first and last residue. Each record gives: CDR3 protein, CDR3 DNA, D gene, J gene, V gene, clone size. The D gene is left open where the match is weak. Clone size is shown for a subset of rows, as once, few, many or a class of expanded clone.

CASKSRDTQYF	TGTGCCAGTAAGTCCCGGGATACGCAGTATTTT	.	TRBJ2-3	TRBV19	.
CSVEPPGGSYNEQFF	TGCAGCGTCGAACCTCCCGGGGGCTCCTACAATGAGCAGTTCTTC	.	TRBJ2-1	TRBV29-1	.
CASSLFSGRGGEKLFF	TGTGCCAGCAGCTTATTCTCCGGACGCGGGGGAGAAAAACTGTTTTTT	.	TRBJ1-4	TRBV7-6	.
CASSRDFSSGANVLTF	TGTGCCAGCAGCAGGGACTTCAGCTCTGGGGCCAACGTCCTGACTTTC	.	TRBJ2-6	TRBV7-2	.
CASSLVLGGVSEQYF	TGTGCCAGCAGCTTAGTACTCGGCGGTGTGTCCGAGCAGTACTTC	.	TRBJ2-7	TRBV7-9	once
CASSQQSGNSPLHF	TGTGCCAGCAGTCAACAGAGTGGGAATTCACCCCTCCACTTT	.	TRBJ1-6	TRBV2	once
CASSERQGDQPQHF	TGTGCCAGCAGTGAAAGGCAGGGCGATCAGCCCCAGCATTTT	.	TRBJ1-5	TRBV2	.
CASSLQGGTYEQYF	TGCGCCAGCAGCTTGCAGGGTGGGACCTACGAGCAGTACTTC	.	TRBJ2-7	TRBV5-1	.
CSSKASTGELFF	TGCAGCTCTAAAGCGTCCACCGGGGAGCTGTTTTTT	.	TRBJ2-2	TRBV29-1	.
CSVFWGVQGEAFF	TGCAGCGTTTTTTGGGGTGTTCAGGGGGAAGCTTTCTTT	.	TRBJ1-1	TRBV29-1	.
CASSMGRAVGNTEAFF	TGTGCCAGTAGTATGGGCCGAGCTGTGGGGAACACTGAAGCTTTCTTT	.	TRBJ1-1	TRBV19	.
CASSRLPWHTEAFF	TGTGCCAGTAGTAGACTCCCGTGGCACACTGAAGCTTTCTTT	.	TRBJ1-1	TRBV19	.
CASSLAVFQPQHF	TGTGCCAGCAGCTTGGCCGTTTTTCAGCCCCAGCATTTT	.	TRBJ1-5	TRBV5-8	.
CATSRSGTGHYEQYF	TGTGCCACCAGCAGATCCGGGACAGGCCACTACGAGCAGTACTTC	TRBD1	TRBJ2-7	TRBV15	.
CASSEEHLRGLTDGYTF	TGTGCCAGCAGTGAGGAACACCTACGAGGGTTAACCGATGGCTACACCTTC	.	TRBJ1-2	TRBV6-1	few
CASSPERETQYF	TGTGCCAGCAGCCCGGAGCGGGAGACGCAGTATTTT	TRBD2	TRBJ2-3	TRBV7-9	few
CASSLASRRGTEAFF	TGTGCCAGCAGTCTTGCCTCTCGTAGGGGGACTGAAGCTTTCTTT	.	TRBJ1-1	TRBV6-5	.
CASSLSSASEQYF	TGTGCCAGCAGTTTATCGTCCGCGAGTGAGCAGTACTTC	.	TRBJ2-7	TRBV27	.
CASSPSTSVFGGSYEQYF	TGTGCCAGCAGTCCGTCCACGTCTGTCTTCGGGGGGTCCTACGAGCAGTACTTC	TRBD2	TRBJ2-7	TRBV2	.
CASTKGARRTDTQYF	TGTGCCAGCACCAAGGGGGCACGGCGCACAGATACGCAGTATTTT	TRBD1	TRBJ2-3	TRBV5-6	.
CASSWTGGVDQPQHF	TGTGCCAGCTCCTGGACAGGGGGCGTCGATCAGCCCCAGCATTTT	TRBD1	TRBJ1-5	TRBV6-5	once
CASSLGLAVGQGKVRTEAFF	TGTGCCAGCAGCTTAGGATTGGCTGTGGGACAGGGCAAGGTGAGGACTGAAGCTTTCTTT	TRBD1	TRBJ1-1	TRBV11-3	.
CSVEERAGYGYTF	TGCAGCGTTGAAGAACGTGCAGGTTATGGCTACACCTTC	.	TRBJ1-2	TRBV29-1	.
CASSERQAPTDTQYF	TGTGCCAGCAGTGAACGACAGGCCCCCACAGATACGCAGTATTTT	.	TRBJ2-3	TRBV6-1	.
CASSRGLETEAFF	TGTGCCAGTAGTAGGGGGCTGGAGACTGAAGCTTTCTTT	.	TRBJ1-1	TRBV19	.
CATSRDRVYANTIYF	TGTGCCACCAGCAGAGACAGGGTCTACGCCAACACCATATATTTT	.	TRBJ1-3	TRBV15	.
CAISEQGALSNQPQHF	TGTGCCATCAGTGAACAGGGGGCCCTTAGCAATCAGCCCCAGCATTTT	TRBD1	TRBJ1-5	TRBV10-3	.